Listed here are 30 T cell receptor beta chains from one sample, sequenced in a study of identical twins. One entry per CDR3 protein, called by TCRdb with MiXCR from the 5' RACE reads. The table shows about 920,000 distinct CDR3 sequences, with approximately 13% occurring only once. These data also formed part of another study, on yellow fever vaccine responses in identical twins.

Sequenced material: PBMCs. Every receptor here comes from a woman aged 18-29 years in good health.

V and J are TRBV9 and TRBJ1-3; a possible D gene is TRBD1 (5 bases). V lost 0 bases, J lost 3 bases, and 13 bases lay in between. CDR1 is SGDLS, CDR2 YYNGEE, per germline. CDR3 length: 16 amino acids. The CDR3 loop reads CASSVELRGVGNTIYF. CDR3 nucleotides: TGTGCCAGCAGCGTAGAGTTGAGGGGCGTTGGAAACACCATATATTTT.

The CDR3 loop is CASSFRTSGTTSTDTQYF. DNA of the CDR3: TGTGCCAGCAGTTTTCGGACTAGCGGAACGACTAGCACAGATACGCAGTATTTT. The gene calls are TRBV12-3 or TRBV12-4 and TRBJ2-3, with 10 bases aligning to TRBD2. The CDR3 is made up of 18 amino acids. The junction had 9 bases not matched to a gene; V was cut back by 3 bases and J by 0 bases.

The rearrangement links TRBV18 to TRBJ2-2, with TRBD2 matching over 9 bases. Germline CDR1 and CDR2: KGHSH and LQKENI. The CDR3 has 16 amino acids. With 4 bases clipped from V and 0 bases from J, the junction kept 3 bases outside the gene matches. CDR3 protein: CASSLAGDPNTGELFF. The CDR3 region has the DNA TGTGCCAGCTCACTAGCGGGGGACCCGAACACCGGGGAGCTGTTTTTT.

This clonotype was counted many times. The chain is built from TRBV6-1 and TRBJ1-1, with unresolved D. The CDR3 sequence is 13 residues long. Germline values: CDR1 MNHNS, CDR2 SASEGT. V lost 7 bases and J lost 1, with 10 bases in between. CDR3 in DNA: TGTGCCAGCATCCGAGATTCGAACACTGAAGCTTTCTTT. Amino acid sequence: CASIRDSNTEAFF.

This clonotype was detected ten times or more. This sequence joins TRBV7-9 and TRBJ2-1; no clear D. The CDR3 runs to 13 residues. Germline values: CDR1 SEHNR, CDR2 FQNEAQ (reference sequence). Trimming took off 1 base at V and 8 bases at J, with 9 bases between the two ends. CDR3 loop: CASSLVGIDEQFF. DNA of the CDR3: TGTGCCAGCAGCTTAGTTGGGATTGATGAGCAGTTCTTC.

This clonotype was detected a few times. The V call is TRBV7-3, the J call TRBJ2-2; the D gene could be TRBD1 or TRBD2 (7 bases each). The V end lost 5 bases, the J end lost 8 bases, and 21 bases lay between the germline ends. Germline CDR1 SGHTA, CDR2 FQGTGA. The CDR3 totals 16 residues. Here the CDR3 reads CASSPVGGGIPGELFF. DNA for the CDR3: TGTGCCAGCAGCCCGGTGGGAGGGGGCATACCGGGGGAGCTGTTTTTT.

This chain uses TRBV7-9 with TRBJ2-5; D remains unclear. V shed 2 bases and J shed 5 bases, with 12 bases lying between them. There are 14 residues in the CDR3. Germline V gives CDR1 SEHNR, CDR2 FQNEAQ (reference sequence). The DNA for the CDR3 is TGTGCCAGCAGCTTAAATGGTCCCCGGGAGACCCAGTACTTC. As protein: CASSLNGPRETQYF.

This CDR3 is CASSQPRTDNTGELFF. In DNA, the CDR3 is TGTGCCAGCAGCCAACCCCGGACGGACAACACCGGGGAGCTGTTTTTT. The V and J genes are TRBV3-1 and TRBJ2-2; D gene ambiguous. The CDR3 runs to 16 residues. Germline-derived CDR1 and CDR2 are LGHDT and YNNKEL (reference sequence). V gave up 2 bases and J gave up 2 bases, with 12 bases separating them.

This clonotype was observed a handful of times. V usage is TRBV25-1 and J usage is TRBJ2-7; a weak D match, TRBD1 (6 bases). The CDR3 spans 14 residues. With 7 bases removed from V and 3 bases from J, the gap between germline ends came to 16 bases. The V gene's germline CDR1 is MGHDK and CDR2 SYGVNS. CDR3 in DNA: TGTGCCAGCAAGTCCGCAGGGGATAGCTACGAGCAGTACTTC. Amino acids: CASKSAGDSYEQYF.

This clonotype turned up a few times. The V call is TRBV2, the J call TRBJ2-1, with a possible D match to TRBD2 (5 bases). Germline V gene data show CDR1 as SNHLY and CDR2 as FYNNEI. Trimming stripped 0 bases from V and 9 bases from J, with 15 bases between. The CDR3 is 15 residues long. The CDR3 coding sequence is TGTGCCAGCAGTGAAGCGCTTTATGAGGGTCGTGAGCAGTTCTTC. This gives the protein CASSEALYEGREQFF. Complete variable domain (other parts from reference TRBV2 and TRBJ2-1): EPEVTQTPSHQVTQMGQEVILRCVPISNHLYFYWYRQILGQKVEFLVSFYNNEISEKSEIFDDQFSVERPDGSNFTLKIRSTKLEDSAMYFCASSEALYEGREQFFGPGTRLTVL.

The rearrangement uses TRBV20-1 and TRBJ2-7; 9 bases agree with TRBD1. J lost 4 bases, V lost 0 bases, and 4 bases had no gene match. Germline CDR1 and CDR2: DFQATT and SNEGSKA (reference sequence). CDR3 length: 14 residues. The CDR3 bases are TGCAGTGCTAGAGATGGGGACAGGGAGTACGAGCAGTACGTC. Translated, it gives CSARDGDREYEQYV.

This chain connects TRBV9 to TRBJ2-5, with D possibly called TRBD1 or TRBD2 (5 bases each). CDR3 length equals 17 residues. Trimming took off 4 bases at V and 1 base at J, with 20 bases between the two ends. The V gene's germline CDR1 is SGDLS and CDR2 YYNGEE. DNA of the CDR3: TGTGCCAGCAGCCCCGCCTTCACCCTAGGGACCCAAGAGACCCAGTACTTC. Translation gives CASSPAFTLGTQETQYF.

This clonotype was recorded a few times. The chain couples TRBV27 to TRBJ2-7; 8 nucleotides align to TRBD1. This CDR3 comprises 18 residues. Germline V gene data show CDR1 as MNHEY and CDR2 as SMNVEV (reference sequence). The V gene end was trimmed by 6 bases and the J gene end by 4 bases; junction bases not matched to a gene: 20. As DNA, the CDR3 is TGTGCCAGCAGCCCTACAGGCCAATCGGACAGGGCCTTGTACGAGCAGTACGTC. This translates into CASSPTGQSDRALYEQYV.

In this sample, this clonotype turned up a few times. This chain connects TRBV15 to TRBJ2-2; D ambiguous. CDR3 length: 13 residues. The V end lost 2 bases, the J end lost 5 bases, and 6 bases lay between the germline ends. CDR1 and CDR2 (germline): LNHNV, YYDKDF (reference sequence). CDR3: CATSRPITGELFF. The CDR3 DNA follows: TGTGCCACCAGCAGACCTATTACCGGGGAGCTGTTTTTT.

The V call is TRBV5-1, the J call TRBJ1-1; no definite D call. Germline loops: CDR1 SGHRS, CDR2 YFSETQ. The length of the CDR3 is 16 residues. V dropped 5 bases and J dropped 4 bases, with 21 bases sitting between them. Written as DNA, the CDR3 is TGCGCCAGCAGTAAGGGTGAAGGAGCCTTGGTCACTGAAGCTTTCTTT. Residues: CASSKGEGALVTEAFF.

This clonotype was found a few times. V usage is TRBV5-1 and J usage is TRBJ1-1; TRBD1 matches 8 bases. Germline loops: CDR1 SGHRS, CDR2 YFSETQ. CDR3 size: 16 residues. V lost 0 bases to trimming and J lost 4 bases; unmatched junction nucleotides: 8. CDR3 protein: CASSLALRDRLTEAFF. In DNA, the CDR3 is TGCGCCAGCAGCTTGGCCTTAAGGGACAGGCTCACTGAAGCTTTCTTT.

A few counts support this clonotype. The rearrangement joins TRBV5-1 to TRBJ1-2; D not resolved. Germline V lookup: CDR1 SGHRS, CDR2 YFSETQ. The CDR3 consists of 13 residues. Trimming left V 3 bases short and J 1 base short, with 7 bases between. DNA for the CDR3: TGCGCCAGCAGCTCGACAAATAACTATGGCTACACCTTC. Amino acids: CASSSTNNYGYTF.

Comment on this clonotype: One end of the junction varies from germline; a read error may be responsible. V and J are TRBV10-3 and TRBJ2-1; no reliable D call. This CDR3 contains 15 residues. The germline gives CDR1 ENHRY, CDR2 SYGVKD. The CDR3 protein is CAISQSGPSYNEQFF. The DNA for the CDR3 is TGTGCCATCAGTCAGTCGGGCCCCTCCTACAATGAGCAGTTCTTC.

This clonotype was counted many times. J is TRBJ2-7 and V is TRBV12-5; 7 nucleotides agree with TRBD1. This CDR3 contains 15 residues. Trimming at V came to 0 bases and at J to 1 base, leaving 3 bases not matched to a gene. Germline-derived CDR1 and CDR2 are LGHNT and FRNRAP. The CDR3, as DNA: TGTGCTAGTGGTTTGGTAGGGACAGTTTCCTACGAGCAGTACTTC. Its translation: CASGLVGTVSYEQYF.

The chain carries TRBV14 and TRBJ2-1; a possible D gene is TRBD2 (5 bases). The germline gives CDR1 SGHDN, CDR2 FVKESK. The V end lost 4 bases, the J end lost 7 bases, and 20 bases lay between the germline ends. The CDR3 contains 16 residues. The chain's CDR3 is CASSLLRSGISNEQFF. CDR3 sequence (DNA): TGTGCCAGCAGCCTCCTCCGATCGGGGATTTCGAATGAGCAGTTCTTC.

The rearrangement joins TRBV29-1 to TRBJ2-7; D ambiguous. Between the trimmed V and J ends, which lost 4 bases and 2 bases, there was a span of 12 bases. The CDR3 contains 13 residues. Germline CDR1 is SQVTM and CDR2 is ANQGSEA. The CDR3 sequence is CSVGYSTTYEQYF. The CDR3 nucleotides are TGCAGCGTTGGGTACTCGACCACCTACGAGCAGTACTTC.

The chain employs TRBV15 and TRBJ1-6; TRBD1 might be the D (5 bases). This CDR3 is built from 16 residues. Trimming removed 4 bases at V and 6 bases at J, with 16 bases between. Germline V CDR1 and CDR2: LNHNV, YYDKDF (reference sequence). The CDR3 DNA sequence: TGTGCCACCAGCATGGAGGTCACAAGGGGTAATTCACCCCTCCACTTT. Translation: CATSMEVTRGNSPLHF.

This clonotype was detected a few times. The rearrangement joins TRBV4-1 to TRBJ2-7; TRBD1 matches at 7 bases. J lost 6 bases, V lost 2 bases, and 7 bases had no gene match. The CDR3 totals 14 residues. The germline V gene has CDR1 MGHRA and CDR2 YSYEKL. The CDR3 protein is CASSQQQGVGEQYF. The CDR3 DNA reads TGCGCCAGCAGCCAACAGCAGGGGGTTGGCGAGCAGTACTTC.

The rearrangement uses TRBV18 and TRBJ1-2; perhaps TRBD1 as D (5 bases). V gave up 2 bases and J gave up 2 bases, with 9 bases separating them. The CDR3 loop spans 14 amino acids. Germline V gene lookup returns CDR1 KGHSH and CDR2 LQKENI. CDR3 sequence reads: CASSPGTENYGYTF. CDR3 in DNA: TGTGCCAGCTCACCAGGGACGGAGAACTATGGCTACACCTTC. Full variable domain (missing parts from reference TRBV18 and TRBJ1-2): NAGVMQNPRHLVRRRGQEARLRCSPMKGHSHVYWYRQLPEEGLKFMVYLQKENIIDESGMPKERFSAEFPKEGPSILRIQQVVRGDSAAYFCASSPGTENYGYTFGSGTRLTVV.

The chain uses TRBV19 and TRBJ2-3; D might be TRBD2 (6 bases). V was shortened by 4 bases and J by 0 bases, with 11 bases between the two germline ends. This CDR3 spans 15 amino acids. CDR1 and CDR2 from the germline V gene are LNHDA and SQIVND (reference sequence). In DNA, the CDR3 is TGTGCCAGTAGTACAGCGGGTTCTAGCACAGATACGCAGTATTTT. Its translation is CASSTAGSSTDTQYF.

There are a few counts of this clonotype. The chain couples TRBV7-6 to TRBJ2-1; a possible D gene is TRBD1 (5 bases). V shed 6 bases and J shed 3 bases, with 15 bases lying between them. CDR1 is SGHVS and CDR2 is FNYEAQ in the germline V gene. The CDR3 consists of 15 residues. This CDR3 reads CASSITDKSYNEQFF. The CDR3 DNA reads as TGTGCCAGCAGTATTACGGACAAAAGCTACAATGAGCAGTTCTTC.

V gene TRBV20-1 combines with J gene TRBJ1-2, with TRBD1 as a possible D gene (5 bases). V was cut by 1 base and J by 4 bases, with 7 bases left in between. CDR3 length: 12 amino acids. Germline-derived CDR1 and CDR2 are DFQATT and SNEGSKA (reference sequence). CDR3 loop: CSARGGVYGYTF. For the CDR3, the DNA is TGCAGTGCTAGAGGGGGGGTCTATGGCTACACCTTC.

As for this clonotype: A much larger clone differs from this one at a single base, so this may be a read error. This sequence joins TRBV4-1 and TRBJ2-3; no firm D call. The DNA matches TRBJ1-5 better at its end, which makes the J call doubtful. The CDR3 is made up of 15 amino acids. CDR1 MGHRA and CDR2 YSYEKL come from the germline V gene. The CDR3 sequence: CASSQVLPGVDTQHF. The CDR3 DNA follows: TGCGCCAGCAGCCAAGTGTTGCCGGGCGTAGATACGCAGCATTTT.

V gene TRBV20-1 combines with J gene TRBJ2-3, with a weak D call TRBD2 (6 bases). CDR1 is DFQATT, CDR2 SNEGSKA, per germline (reference sequence). The CDR3 spans 14 residues. V was pared by 2 bases and J by 2 bases, with 11 bases between. The CDR3, as DNA: TGCAGTGCTAGACCGCGGGGTAACACAGATACGCAGTATTTT. Protein product: CSARPRGNTDTQYF.

V is TRBV11-2 and J is TRBJ2-7, with TRBD1 as a possible D gene (6 bases). Trimming cost V 5 bases and J 6 bases, with 14 bases left between them. Germline CDR1 and CDR2: SGHAT and FQNNGV. This CDR3 has 13 residues. The CDR3 is CASSRQAAVEQYF. In nucleotides, the CDR3 is TGTGCCAGCAGCAGACAGGCCGCCGTCGAGCAGTACTTC.